The clone carrying this T cell receptor (beta chain) was counted only a few times. Its cognate antigen is unknown. The sample belongs to a study of T cell repertoires in cytomegalovirus infection. On the study more broadly: Public signatures in TCR beta pointed to CMV infection and matching HLA type. Notes on the study in general: It was HLA-C-restricted CMV-specific TCR beta clonotypes that dominated the response ex vivo.

A single record per CDR3 protein comes from TCRdb applying MiXCR to the reads. Counted here are roughly 990,000 distinct CDR3 sequences, 30% to 40% occurring once; the ten biggest clones make up over 13%. J lost 0 bases, V lost 8 bases, and 8 bases had no gene match. The CDR3 covers 16 residues. The germline gives CDR1 ENHRY, CDR2 SYGVKD. The V gene is TRBV10-3, the J gene TRBJ2-1; TRBD2 aligns across 9 bases. The TCR originated in a human donor in good health (CMV status not recorded). Some clones in this sample may be carry-over from other donors' samples. The sequencing here drew on cultured CD8+ T cells from PBMCs, taken from culture after CMV antigen stimulation. The chain's CDR3 is CAILIKAGGSYNEQFF. The CDR3 coding sequence is TGTGCCATCCTAATTAAAGCGGGAGGCTCCTACAATGAGCAGTTCTTC.